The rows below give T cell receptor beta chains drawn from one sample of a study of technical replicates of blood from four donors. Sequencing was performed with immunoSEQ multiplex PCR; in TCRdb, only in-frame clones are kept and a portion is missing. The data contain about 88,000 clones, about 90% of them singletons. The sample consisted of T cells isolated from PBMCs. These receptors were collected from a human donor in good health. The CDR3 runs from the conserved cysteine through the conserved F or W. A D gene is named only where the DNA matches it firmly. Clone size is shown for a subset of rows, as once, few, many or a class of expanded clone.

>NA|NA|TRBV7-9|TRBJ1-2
CASSSSIDFGYGYTF
TGTGCCAGCAGCTCAAGTATCGACTTCGGCTATGGCTACACCTTC
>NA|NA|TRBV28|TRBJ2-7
CASSFIGATYEQYF
TGTGCCAGCAGTTTTATAGGGGCTACCTACGAGCAGTACTTC
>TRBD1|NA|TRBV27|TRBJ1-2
CASSLGQGRGYTF
TGTGCCAGCAGTCTGGGACAGGGGAGAGGCTACACCTTC
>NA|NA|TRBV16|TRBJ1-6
CASSQEGSSPLHF
TGTGCCAGCAGCCAAGAGGGCTCCTCACCCCTCCACTTT
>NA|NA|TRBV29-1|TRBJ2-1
CSVVGNAGEAFF
TGCAGCGTTGTAGGTAATGCCGGGGAGGCGTTCTTC
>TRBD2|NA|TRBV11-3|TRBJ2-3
CASSLTSGGTQYF
TGTGCCAGCAGCTTAACTAGCGGGGGTACGCAGTATTTT
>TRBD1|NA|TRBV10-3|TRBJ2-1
CAISPGQGAENEQFF
TGTGCCATCAGCCCGGGACAGGGGGCTGAAAATGAGCAGTTCTTC
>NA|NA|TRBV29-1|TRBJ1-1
CSAGTTGITEAFF
TGCAGCGCCGGAACCACAGGGATCACTGAAGCTTTCTTT
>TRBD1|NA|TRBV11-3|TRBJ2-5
CASSWGTGREETQYF
TGTGCCAGCAGCTGGGGGACAGGACGTGAAGAGACCCAGTACTTC
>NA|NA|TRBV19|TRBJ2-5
CASSSSWRGFQETQYF
TGTGCCAGTAGTTCTTCGTGGCGGGGATTCCAAGAGACCCAGTACTTC
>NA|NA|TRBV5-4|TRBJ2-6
CASTGGANVLTF
TGTGCCAGCACAGGAGGGGCCAACGTCCTGACTTTC
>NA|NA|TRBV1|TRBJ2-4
CTSSQAQGKKRAKNIQYF
TGCACCAGCAGCCAAGCACAGGGGAAGAAGAGGGCCAAAAACATTCAGTACTTC
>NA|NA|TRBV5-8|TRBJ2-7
CASSSGHGGYEQYF
TGTGCCAGCAGCTCAGGACACGGAGGGTACGAGCAGTACTTC
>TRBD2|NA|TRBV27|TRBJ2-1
CASRSVAGGSYNEQFF
TGTGCCAGCAGAAGTGTAGCGGGAGGGTCATACAATGAGCAGTTCTTC
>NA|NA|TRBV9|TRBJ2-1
CASSATTAFNEQFF
TGTGCCAGCAGCGCGACGACTGCGTTCAATGAGCAGTTCTTC
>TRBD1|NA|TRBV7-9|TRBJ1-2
CASSLGQQFYGYTF
TGTGCCAGCAGCTTGGGACAGCAATTCTATGGCTACACCTTC
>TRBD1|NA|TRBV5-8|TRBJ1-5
CASSLNRGDDQPQHF
TGTGCCAGCAGCTTGAACAGGGGGGATGATCAGCCCCAGCATTTT
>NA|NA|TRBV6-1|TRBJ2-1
CASSVSNNEQFF
TGTGCCAGCAGTGTAAGCAACAATGAGCAGTTCTTC
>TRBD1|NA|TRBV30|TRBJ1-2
CACHRGRANYGYTF
TGTGCCTGTCACAGGGGGCGAGCTAACTATGGCTACACCTTC
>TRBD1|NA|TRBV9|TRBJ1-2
CASSVEDRGYGYTF
TGTGCCAGCAGCGTAGAAGACAGGGGGTATGGCTACACCTTC
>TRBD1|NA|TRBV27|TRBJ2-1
CASVSSGTAYNEQFF
TGTGCCAGCGTATCTTCCGGGACAGCCTACAATGAGCAGTTCTTC
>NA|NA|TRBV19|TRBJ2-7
CATKLRGAYEQYF
TGTGCCACCAAGCTTCGGGGGGCTTACGAGCAGTACTTC
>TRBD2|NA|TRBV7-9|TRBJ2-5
CAFPSEGAGGVTQYF
TGTGCCTTCCCATCAGAGGGAGCGGGAGGGGTGACCCAGTACTTC
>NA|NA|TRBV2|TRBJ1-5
CASKTGNQPQHF
TGTGCCAGCAAGACAGGAAACCAGCCCCAGCATTTT
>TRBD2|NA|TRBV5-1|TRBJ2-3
CASSPPGGGGDTQYF
TGCGCCAGCAGCCCTCCGGGGGGGGGAGGTGATACGCAGTATTTT
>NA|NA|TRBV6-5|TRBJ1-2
CASSYSFQGNYGYTF
TGTGCCAGCAGTTACTCGTTCCAGGGGAACTATGGCTACACCTTC
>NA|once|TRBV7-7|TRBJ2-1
CASSLGGAHNEQFF
TGTGCTAGCAGCTTAGGAGGAGCCCACAATGAGCAGTTCTTC
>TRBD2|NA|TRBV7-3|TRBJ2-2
CASSFRGDTGELFF
TGTGCCAGCAGCTTCCGGGGGGACACCGGGGAGCTGTTTTTT
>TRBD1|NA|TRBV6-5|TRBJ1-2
CASSAQGAVNGYTF
TGTGCCAGCAGTGCCCAGGGGGCTGTGAATGGCTACACCTTC
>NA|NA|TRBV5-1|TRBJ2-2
CASSFSGVNTGELFF
TGCGCCAGCAGCTTTTCGGGGGTGAACACCGGGGAGCTGTTTTTT
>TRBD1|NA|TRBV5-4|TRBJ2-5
CASSTRTGGLETQYF
TGTGCCAGCAGCACAAGGACAGGGGGCTTGGAGACCCAGTACTTC
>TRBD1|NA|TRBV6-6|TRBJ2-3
CASSVGTGVDTQYF
TGTGCCAGCAGTGTCGGGACAGGGGTAGATACGCAGTATTTT
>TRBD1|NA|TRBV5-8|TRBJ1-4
CASSLGTGGNEKLFF
TGTGCCAGCAGCTTGGGAACAGGGGGAAATGAAAAACTGTTTTTT
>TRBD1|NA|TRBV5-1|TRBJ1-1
CASSLSTGGRNTEAFF
TGCGCCAGCAGCTTATCGACAGGGGGCCGGAACACTGAAGCTTTCTTT
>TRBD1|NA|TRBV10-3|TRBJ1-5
CAISEVAGGGQPQHF
TGTGCCATCAGTGAGGTGGCAGGGGGAGGTCAGCCCCAGCATTTT
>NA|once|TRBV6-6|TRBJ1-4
CASSYFTGSRNEKLFF
TGTGCCAGCAGTTACTTCACAGGCTCTCGGAATGAAAAACTGTTTTTT
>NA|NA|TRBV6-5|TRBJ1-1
CASSYSPGRAPEAFF
TGTGCCAGCAGTTACTCCCCGGGCAGGGCACCTGAAGCTTTCTTT
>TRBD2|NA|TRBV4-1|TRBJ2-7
CASRPPGGGLEEQYF
TGCGCCAGCCGACCTCCGGGCGGGGGGCTCGAGGAGCAGTACTTC
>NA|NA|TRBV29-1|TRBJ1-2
CSVEGRAKNGYTF
TGCAGCGTTGAAGGCAGGGCGAAGAATGGCTACACCTTC
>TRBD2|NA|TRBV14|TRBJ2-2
CASSQWAGGNAGELFF
TGTGCCAGCAGCCAATGGGCGGGAGGGAACGCCGGGGAGCTGTTTTTT
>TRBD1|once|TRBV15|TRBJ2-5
CATSRGGQGIVLTQETQYF
TGTGCCACCAGCAGGGGCGGACAGGGGATAGTTCTCACTCAAGAGACCCAGTACTTC
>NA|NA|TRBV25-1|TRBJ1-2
CASSEFQGSYGYTF
TGTGCCAGCAGTGAATTTCAGGGCAGCTATGGCTACACCTTC